This section outlines one T cell receptor beta chain sequence together with its context. Its specificity is unknown. Library preparation for TCR beta used quantitative 5'-RACE with molecular barcodes. One entry per CDR3 protein, called by TCRdb with MiXCR from the 5' RACE reads. The sample lists around 890,000 distinct CDR3 sequences; 10% to 15% were seen once. The data derive from a study of CD8 T cells in ankylosing spondylitis. Study results and limitations: CD8+ cells made up the disease-linked clones, which were relatively rare in peripheral blood. For ankylosing spondylitis blood, a TCR beta motif of 7 or 8 highly homologous variants appeared characteristic. It was reported that disease-linked clones were significantly enriched in matched ankylosing spondylitis synovial fluid. Reactive arthritis synovial fluid and blood previously showed some of these motif variants.

The CDR3 is 13 residues long. Germline V gene lookup returns CDR1 DFQATT and CDR2 SNEGSKA (reference sequence). V lost 4 bases, J lost 1 base, and 10 bases lay in between. Sequencing was performed on blood, either unsorted or a sorted T cell fraction (not recorded which). The receptor was derived from a male donor with ankylosing spondylitis. The chain joins TRBV20-1 to TRBJ1-1; D is unresolved. As DNA, the CDR3 is TGCAGTGCTAAGATAAGACAGAACACTGAAGCTTTCTTT. Translation: CSAKIRQNTEAFF.